The 19 T cell receptor beta chains presented below share a single source sample, sequenced in a study of blood T cells in healthy people across ages. A second PCR of 7 to 11 cycles used a sample-barcoded 5' primer and a J-beta primer mix. From the 5' RACE reads, TCRdb called clonotypes with MiXCR, one entry per CDR3 protein. Of about 400,000 distinct CDR3 sequences listed, about 55% are singletons. The sequenced material came from blood. Source of these receptors: a man between 60 and 75 years old in good health.

This clonotype was counted between two and nine times. The J gene is TRBJ2-7, the V gene TRBV7-9, with 7 bases identical to TRBD1. The V and J ends lost 5 bases and 3 bases, in that order; junction bases with no gene match: 4. Germline lookup yields CDR1 SEHNR and CDR2 FQNEAQ (reference sequence). The length of the CDR3 is 13 residues. This CDR3 is CASSLWTGYEQYF. Written as DNA, the CDR3 is TGTGCCAGCAGCCTTTGGACAGGCTACGAGCAGTACTTC. Supplemented by reference TRBV7-9 and TRBJ2-7, the full variable domain reads DTGVSQNPRHKITKRGQNVTFRCDPISEHNRLYWYRQTLGQGPEFLTYFQNEAQLEKSRLLSDRFSAERPKGSFSTLEIQRTEQGDSAMYLCASSLWTGYEQYFGPGTRLTVT.

The chain couples TRBV5-4 to TRBJ2-6, with D maybe TRBD1 (5 bases). V was clipped by 5 bases and J by 4 bases, with 13 bases between them. The CDR3 consists of 15 residues. Germline V gives CDR1 SGHNT, CDR2 YYREEE (reference sequence). The CDR3 protein is CASSYRSTGANVLTF. The CDR3 nucleotides are TGTGCCAGCAGTTACAGGAGTACAGGGGCCAACGTCCTGACTTTC.

The chain links TRBV11-2 to TRBJ2-2; D is ambiguous. With 5 bases removed from V and 7 bases from J, the gap between germline ends came to 14 bases. This CDR3 spans 14 amino acids. Germline CDR1 reads SGHAT; CDR2 reads FQNNGV. As DNA, the CDR3 is TGTGCCAGCAGCGTAGTAGGGCGTGGCGGGGAGCTGTTTTTT. Translated, it gives CASSVVGRGGELFF.

The chain uses TRBV7-2 and TRBJ2-5; TRBD2 agrees at 9 bases. Germline loops: CDR1 SGHTA, CDR2 FQGNSA. The CDR3 sequence is 13 residues long. V lost 3 bases to trimming and J lost 6 bases; unmatched junction nucleotides: 2. The CDR3 DNA follows: TGTGCCAGCAGCTTTAGCGGGAGTCAGACCCAGTACTTC. Translating it yields CASSFSGSQTQYF. Supplemented by reference TRBV7-2 and TRBJ2-5, the full variable domain reads GAGVSQSPSNKVTEKGKDVELRCDPISGHTALYWYRQSLGQGLEFLIYFQGNSAPDKSGLPSDRFSAERTGGSVSTLTIQRTQQEDSAVYLCASSFSGSQTQYFGPGTRLLVL.

This clonotype was counted between two and nine times. A much larger clone differs from this one at a single base, so this may be a read error. The chain combines TRBV14 with TRBJ2-1; 9 nucleotides agree with TRBD2. The CDR3 runs 18 residues. Germline assignment: CDR1 SGHDN and CDR2 FVKESK. V was clipped by 3 bases and J by 6 bases; unmatched bases: 15. CDR3: CASSHAGLAYFTVNEQFF. The CDR3 bases are TGTGCCAGCAGCCATGCGGGACTAGCTTATTTTACCGTCAATGAGCAGTTCTTC. The variable domain in full, completed from reference TRBV14 and TRBJ2-1, reads EAGVTQFPSHSVIEKGQTVTLRCDPISGHDNLYWYRRVMGKEIKFLLHFVKESKQDESGMPNNRFLAERTGGTYSTLKVQPAELEDSGVYFCASSHAGLAYFTVNEQFFGPGTRLTVL.

The chain links TRBV7-9 to TRBJ1-2; a weak D match, TRBD1 (5 bases). CDR3 length: 16 amino acids. The germline V gene has CDR1 SEHNR and CDR2 FQNEAQ (reference sequence). Trimming pared 5 bases from V and 0 bases from J, leaving 16 bases between. CDR3: CASSRGGRATNYGYTF. The CDR3, as DNA: TGTGCCAGCAGCCGAGGTGGCAGGGCGACTAACTATGGCTACACCTTC.

This chain joins TRBV10-3 and TRBJ1-1; D call uncertain. CDR3 length: 14 amino acids. V gave up 2 bases and J gave up 1 base, with 8 bases separating them. Per germline, CDR1 ENHRY and CDR2 SYGVKD. The CDR3 DNA follows: TGTGCCATCAGTGAGCAGTCCGGGAACACTGAAGCTTTCTTT. Translated: CAISEQSGNTEAFF.

This rearrangement joins TRBV25-1 to TRBJ2-4, with 10 bases aligning to TRBD1. The assigned J gene may be wrong: the sequence end matches TRBJ2-7 better. The CDR3 loop spans 17 amino acids. Germline CDR1 and CDR2: MGHDK and SYGVNS. CDR3 protein: CASSDSRTGGLMYEQYF. The CDR3 nucleotides read TGTGCCAGCAGTGACTCTAGGACAGGGGGGCTAATGTACGAGCAGTACTTC.

The chain carries TRBV7-2 and TRBJ2-4; TRBD2 is a possible D gene (5 bases). Deletions cut 2 bases from V and 0 bases from J, with 11 bases between. The germline V gene has CDR1 SGHTA and CDR2 FQGNSA. The CDR3 is 16 amino acids. The CDR3 loop reads CASSLQRTRAKNIQYF. CDR3 nucleotide sequence: TGTGCCAGCAGCTTACAGCGGACCAGAGCCAAAAACATTCAGTACTTC.

The chain carries TRBV7-9 and TRBJ1-2, with TRBD1 as a possible D gene (5 bases). V lost 3 bases and J 3 bases, leaving 14 bases between the germline ends. The length of the CDR3 is 15 residues. The germline V gene encodes CDR1 SEHNR and CDR2 FQNEAQ (reference sequence). The CDR3 DNA follows: TGTGCCAGCAGCTTGGCAGACAGCCCGCACTATGGCTACACCTTC. As protein: CASSLADSPHYGYTF.

The chain uses TRBV27 and TRBJ2-4, with a tentative D call TRBD2 (7 bases). The J call may be mistaken, given a closer DNA end match to TRBJ2-7. The V gene's germline CDR1 is MNHEY and CDR2 SMNVEV (reference sequence). CDR3 length: 16 residues. The CDR3 is CASSWGAGDLSYEQYF. CDR3 bases: TGTGCCAGCAGTTGGGGGGCGGGAGACTTATCCTACGAGCAGTACTTC.

This clonotype was observed a few times. J is TRBJ1-1 and V is TRBV3-1; D might be TRBD1 (5 bases). The ends were cut back, 1 base at V and 3 bases at J, with 9 bases in the middle. CDR1 is LGHDT and CDR2 is YNNKEL in the germline V gene (reference sequence). The CDR3 consists of 14 residues. CDR3 DNA: TGTGCCAGCAGCCAAGCAGGGTTGTACACTGAAGCTTTCTTT. Translation: CASSQAGLYTEAFF. The variable domain in full, with the rest retrieved from reference TRBV3-1 and TRBJ1-1, is DTAVSQTPKYLVTQMGNDKSIKCEQNLGHDTMYWYKQDSKKFLKIMFSYNNKELIINETVPNRFSPKSPDKAHLNLHINSLELGDSAVYFCASSQAGLYTEAFFGQGTRLTVV.

The V call is TRBV29-1, the J call TRBJ2-1, with 12 positions matching TRBD2. Germline CDR1 is SQVTM and CDR2 is ANQGSEA. This CDR3 is built from 14 residues. With V trimmed by 6 bases and J by 10 bases, 10 bases remained unmatched. Written as DNA, the CDR3 is TGCAGCGTGCTACTAGCGGGAGGTCTGAGGGAGCAGTTCTTC. Translating it yields CSVLLAGGLREQFF.

On this clonotype: This may arise from a read error, as a much more abundant clone is one base away. V is TRBV3-1 and J is TRBJ2-1; D not resolved. Germline CDR1 and CDR2: LGHDT and YNNKEL (reference sequence). CDR3 length equals 12 residues. The V gene lost 4 bases and the J gene lost 15 bases, with 16 bases spanning the gap. The chain's CDR3 is CASSPADLRLFF. The CDR3 coding sequence is TGTGCCAGCAGCCCGGCGGACCTCCGTCTGTTCTTC.

This chain links TRBV28 with TRBJ1-6, with 7 positions matching TRBD1. Trimming at V came to 7 bases and at J to 7 bases, leaving 13 bases not matched to a gene. Germline V gene data show CDR1 as MDHEN and CDR2 as SYDVKM. This CDR3 region has 16 residues. DNA for the CDR3: TGTGCCAGCAAAAAACAGGGGTTTGGGAGCAATTCACCCCTCCACTTT. This gives the protein CASKKQGFGSNSPLHF. Complete variable domain (other parts from reference TRBV28 and TRBJ1-6): DVKVTQSSRYLVKRTGEKVFLECVQDMDHENMFWYRQDPGLGLRLIYFSYDVKMKEKGDIPEGYSVSREKKERFSLILESASTNQTSMYLCASKKQGFGSNSPLHFGNGTRLTVT.

The chain recombines TRBV29-1 with TRBJ2-7, with 9 bases identical to TRBD1. The CDR3 contains 13 residues. Germline-derived CDR1 and CDR2 are SQVTM and ANQGSEA. The ends lost 7 bases at V and 2 bases at J; junction bases unmatched: 6. The CDR3 sequence: CSATQGAAYEQYF. The CDR3 DNA follows: TGCAGCGCCACACAGGGGGCCGCCTACGAGCAGTACTTC.

Turning to this clonotype: One end of the junction varies from germline; a read error may be responsible. This sequence joins TRBV5-1 and TRBJ2-7, with TRBD1 as a possible D gene (6 bases). The CDR3 has 17 residues. The germline V gene encodes CDR1 SGHRS and CDR2 YFSETQ. CDR3 residues: CASSLVSGKQGSYEQYF. In DNA, the CDR3 is TGCGCCAGCAGCTTGGTTTCGGGAAAACAGGGTTCCTATGAGCAGTACTTC.

The CDR3 DNA reads TGTGCCAGCAGCCAAGACGATAGCGTTTCCTACGAGCAGTACTTC. Translation gives CASSQDDSVSYEQYF. The V call is TRBV4-2, the J call TRBJ2-7; D is perhaps TRBD2 (5 bases). V was cut by 0 bases and J by 1 base, with 10 bases left in between. The CDR3 has 15 amino acids. Germline V gives CDR1 LGHNA, CDR2 YNFKEQ.

The chain links TRBV29-1 to TRBJ2-1; 7 nucleotides line up with TRBD2. The CDR3 contains 12 residues. Germline CDR1 and CDR2: SQVTM and ANQGSEA. Trimming at V came to 8 bases and at J to 7 bases, leaving 8 bases not matched to a gene. As DNA, the CDR3 is TGCAGCCCCTCATGGGGGGGGAATGAGCAGTTCTTC. It codes for CSPSWGGNEQFF.